One and the same sample provided the 3 T cell receptor beta chains below, sequenced in a study of T cell repertoires in ileal Crohn's disease. The table came from immunoSEQ multiplex PCR; TCRdb's copy has only in-frame clones and leaves some out. This sample has some 28,000 clones; about four fifths occur once, and the top ten carry around 17%. Sequencing was done on a sample of ileal tissue. These receptors came from an adult with Crohn's disease.

This chain connects TRBV7-9 to TRBJ2-7; the match to TRBD2 covers 8 bases. Germline V gives CDR1 SEHNR, CDR2 FQNEAQ (reference sequence). With V trimmed by 5 bases and J by 6 bases, 15 bases remained unmatched. The CDR3 is 16 amino acids. CDR3 nucleotides: TGTGCCAGCAGCCCACTCATGGCGGGAGGCACACCCGAGCAGTACTTC. As protein: CASSPLMAGGTPEQYF.

V is TRBV10-3 and J is TRBJ1-5; D is unclear. The CDR3 is made up of 16 amino acids. The germline V and J ends were trimmed by 4 bases and 0 bases, with 13 bases remaining between them. Per germline, CDR1 ENHRY and CDR2 SYGVKD. CDR3 bases: TGTGCCATCAGTGCCGGGTCGGGGTATAGCAATCAGCCCCAGCATTTT. This sequence encodes CAISAGSGYSNQPQHF.

This sequence joins TRBV5-5 and TRBJ1-2; D is perhaps TRBD1 (6 bases). Trimming pared 0 bases from V and 4 bases from J, leaving 13 bases between. CDR3 length equals 15 residues. CDR1 is SGHKS and CDR2 is YYEKEE in the germline V gene (reference sequence). Written as DNA, the CDR3 is TGTGCCAGCAGCTTGGATGGGGGGGGCGCCTATGGCTACACCTTC. This encodes CASSLDGGGAYGYTF.